The present T cell receptor (beta chain) was sequenced within a study of T-cell reconstitution after alpha-beta-depleted transplantation in children (dated by TCRdb to between 2015 and 2016). Background on the whole study: Using TCR repertoire profiling, the study quantitatively followed how T-cell immune reconstitution unfolded in children after TCRalphabeta/CD19-depleted allogeneic hematopoietic cell transplantation.

Receptors were amplified or captured by PCR. Sequencing relied on an Illumina HiSeq 2500. Molecular barcoding was employed in the preparation of TCR libraries, with unique molecular identifiers being used to normalize TCRbeta repertoire quantification. TCRdb trimmed public reads at Q25 via fastp, called clones via MiXCR and kept in-frame beta chains. All rows with the same CDR3 protein become a single entry with the most common DNA and genes. For this sample there are 130,000 or so distinct CDR3 sequences; 8% to 10% appear just once. Around 24% of the sample is taken by the ten largest. This clonotype has just a few counts. It has no known antigen specificity. Base qualities are not provided; no much larger clone lies one nucleotide away. Inclusive of the bounding cysteine and phenylalanine, the CDR3 is 15 residues long. Of the read, only the CDR3 DNA is kept; its 45 bases are in frame from base 1. V gives up 1 base and J gives up 3 bases, and the segment between their germline ends measures 9 bases. From a lookup of the germline V gene, CDR1 and CDR2 are SGHVS and FNYEAQ.

The paper as a whole reports these results and caveats: Over subsequent months, a decline in hyperexpanded clone frequencies was noted, and after one year, T-cell counts and TCRbeta diversity were mostly ascribed to newly produced T cells. The high TCRbeta diversity at day 60 in some patients was ascribed to recipient T cells and intrathymic progenitors that had survived conditioning. The apparently early recovery of alphabetaT-cell counts about two months after transplant reportedly depended on only several hundred rapidly expanded clones that came from non-depleted graft cells.

Per the publication, the treatment or condition label means: allogeneic hematopoietic cell transplantation with graft depleted of TCRalphabeta T cells and CD19 B cells. The children who served as transplant recipients had been given grafts of TCRalphabeta/CD19-depleted allogeneic hematopoietic cells. Source: PBMCs, mostly from graft donor cells, taken 180 days after TCRalphabeta/CD19-depleted stem cell transplant. The receptor comes from a girl under three years old who had a stem cell transplant for combined immunodeficiency, so the T cells may come from the graft donor. The V gene is TRBV7-6 and the J gene is TRBJ2-2; confidence is insufficient to name the D gene. This receptor has the CDR3 CASSLDRDYTGELFF. The sequenced DNA: TGTGCCAGCAGCTTAGACCGTGATTACACCGGGGAGCTGTTTTTT.